This T cell receptor (beta chain) was profiled in a study of blood T cell repertoires in COVID-19. Overall study context: COVID-19 samples, acute and convalescent, were from the United States, Italy and Spain.

The length of the CDR3 is 14 residues. With V trimmed by 8 bases and J by 8 bases, 9 bases remained unmatched. Per germline, CDR1 SNHLY and CDR2 FYNNEI. The assay was immunoSEQ multiplex PCR, and TCRdb's table has in-frame clones only and misses some. The profile shows about 12,000 clones, 75% to 90% of them singletons. The TCR originated in a human donor in a cohort sampled during active COVID-19. Sequenced material: peripheral blood. The chain is built from TRBV2 and TRBJ2-3; 11 bases line up with TRBD2. CDR3 amino acids: CASRTSGLQTTQYF. The CDR3 nucleotides read TGTGCCAGCCGGACTAGCGGGCTGCAGACTACGCAGTATTTT.